This T cell receptor (beta chain) was retrieved from a study of beta chain features in type 1 diabetes. Looking at the study overall: The study examined roughly 100 million sorted cells across all samples.

Trimming removed 5 bases from V and 0 bases from J; junction bases left unmatched: 3. Per germline, CDR1 MNHEY and CDR2 SMNVEV (reference sequence). The CDR3 is made up of 15 amino acids. Study-wide findings and caveats: TCRB CDR3s were moderately but significantly shorter in Type 1 diabetes patients in all four CD4+ subsets.

The sequenced template was cDNA made from the entire isolated RNA. Roughly 3.57 million reads on average were seen across naive, central memory and regulatory T cell samples. Repertoires were generated with immunoSEQ multiplex PCR, while TCRdb's copy carries only in-frame clones and drops some. The repertoire includes more than 150,000 clones, 10% to 15% of them detected once, and about 0.59% sits in the top ten. This clone was seen more than once but under ten times. Its antigen remains unidentified. A CD45RO/CCR7/CD25/CD127/CD95/CD27 panel sorted naive, central memory, regulatory and stem cell-like memory CD4+ cells.

The specimen was central memory CD4+ T cells from blood. V gene TRBV27 combines with J gene TRBJ1-1; TRBD1 matches at 10 bases. This TCR was sampled from a young woman in good health. The CDR3 loop reads CASSTGTGVNTEAFF. DNA of the CDR3: TGTGCCAGCAGTACCGGGACAGGGGTGAACACTGAAGCTTTCTTT.